This entry features one T cell receptor (beta chain) sequence. V shed 5 bases and J shed 2 bases, with 14 bases lying between them. This CDR3 is 14 amino acids long. Germline-derived CDR1 and CDR2 are SGHRS and YFSETQ. The data are from a study of blood T cell repertoires in COVID-19. Generated by immunoSEQ multiplex PCR, the TCRdb table keeps only in-frame clones and is missing some. The sample lists 46,000 or so clones, about 89% occurring once. The rearrangement uses TRBV5-1 and TRBJ2-7; the D gene is possibly TRBD1 (5 bases). The sequencing sample was made of peripheral blood. The clonotype comes from a man aged 55 to 70 with active or convalescent COVID-19. In nucleotides, the CDR3 is TGCGCCAGCAGGAGAGACAGTCCCACCTACGAGCAGTACTTC. This encodes CASRRDSPTYEQYF. Combining the CDR3 with reference TRBV5-1 and TRBJ2-7 gives the whole variable domain KAGVTQTPRYLIKTRGQQVTLSCSPISGHRSVSWYQQTPGQGLQFLFEYFSETQRNKGNFPGRFSGRQFSNSRSEMNVSTLELGDSALYLCASRRDSPTYEQYFGPGTRLTVT.